This TCR beta chain was obtained from a study of Ad26.COV2.S vaccination and SARS-CoV-2 variants. As for the study in general: Ad26.COV2.S, an intramuscular injection, was given once or twice 56 days apart.

Details on this clone: Its specificity is unknown.

Sample treatment: about 20 received Ad26.COV2.S at low or high dose, single or two shots; 5 received placebo; per-sample allocation not given. Sampling was done on day 63 after the first vaccine or placebo injection. An Ad26 vector expressing Wuhan-strain SARS-CoV-2 spike served as the vaccine. Whole-study results and caveats: Non-spike TCR breadth showed similarity between vaccine and placebo recipients. Relative to placebo recipients, vaccine recipients exhibited elevated spike-specific TCR breadth.

Data came from immunoSEQ multiplex PCR; TCRdb stores just in-frame clones and leaves some out. The sample has 440,000 or so clones, roughly 91% seen once. The sample was peripheral blood, taken in a trial of Ad26.COV2.S vaccine versus placebo. The TCR comes from a person aged 18-60 years who received the Ad26.COV2.S COVID-19 vaccine or a placebo.

The CDR3 DNA reads as TGTGCCAGCAGTTTATCGTGGGGAGCTAGCACAGATACGCAGTATTTT. Translating gives CASSLSWGASTDTQYF. The V gene is TRBV27, the J gene TRBJ2-3; a weak D match, TRBD2 (5 bases). This CDR3 region has 16 residues. Germline CDR1 MNHEY, CDR2 SMNVEV (reference sequence). V lost 0 bases to trimming and J lost 0 bases, with 10 bases between them.